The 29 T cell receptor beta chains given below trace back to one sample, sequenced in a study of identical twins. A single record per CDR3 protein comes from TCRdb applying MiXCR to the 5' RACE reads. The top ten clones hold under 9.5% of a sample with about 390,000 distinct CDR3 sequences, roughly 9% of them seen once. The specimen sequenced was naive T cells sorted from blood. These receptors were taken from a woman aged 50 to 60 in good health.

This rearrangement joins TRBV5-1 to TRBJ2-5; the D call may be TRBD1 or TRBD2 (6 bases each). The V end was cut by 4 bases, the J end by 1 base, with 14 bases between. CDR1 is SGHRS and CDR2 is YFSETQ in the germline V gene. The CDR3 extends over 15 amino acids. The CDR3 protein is CASSAWGAFQETQYF. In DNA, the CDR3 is TGCGCCAGCAGCGCCTGGGGGGCATTCCAAGAGACCCAGTACTTC. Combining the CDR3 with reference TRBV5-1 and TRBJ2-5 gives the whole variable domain KAGVTQTPRYLIKTRGQQVTLSCSPISGHRSVSWYQQTPGQGLQFLFEYFSETQRNKGNFPGRFSGRQFSNSRSEMNVSTLELGDSALYLCASSAWGAFQETQYFGPGTRLLVL.

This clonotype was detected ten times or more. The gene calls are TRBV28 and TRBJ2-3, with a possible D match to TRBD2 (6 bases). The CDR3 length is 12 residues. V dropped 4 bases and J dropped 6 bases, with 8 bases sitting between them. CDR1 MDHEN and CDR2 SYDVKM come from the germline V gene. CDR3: CASSWDLDTQYF. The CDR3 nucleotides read TGTGCCAGCAGTTGGGACTTGGATACGCAGTATTTT.

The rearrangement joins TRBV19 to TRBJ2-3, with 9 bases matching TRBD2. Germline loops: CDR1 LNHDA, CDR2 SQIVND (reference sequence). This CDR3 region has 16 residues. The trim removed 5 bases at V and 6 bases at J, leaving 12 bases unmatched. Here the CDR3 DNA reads TGTGCCAGTAGTGGACGGTCTAGCGGGAATTATGATACGCAGTATTTT. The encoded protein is CASSGRSSGNYDTQYF. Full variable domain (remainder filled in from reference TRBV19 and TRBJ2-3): DGGITQSPKYLFRKEGQNVTLSCEQNLNHDAMYWYRQDPGQGLRLIYYSQIVNDFQKGDIAEGYSVSREKKESFPLTVTSAQKNPTAFYLCASSGRSSGNYDTQYFGPGTRLTVL.

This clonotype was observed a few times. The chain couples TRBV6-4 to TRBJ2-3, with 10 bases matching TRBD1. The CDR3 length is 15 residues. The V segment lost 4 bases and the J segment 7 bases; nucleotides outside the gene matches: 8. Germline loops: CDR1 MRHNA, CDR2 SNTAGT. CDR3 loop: CASSVETGGANTQYF. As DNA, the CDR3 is TGTGCCAGCAGTGTGGAGACAGGGGGCGCAAATACGCAGTATTTT.

CDR3 sequence: CATGGHNEQFF. The CDR3, as DNA: TGTGCAACCGGGGGGCACAATGAGCAGTTCTTC. The chain links TRBV24-1 to TRBJ2-1; tentative D call: TRBD2 (7 bases). The CDR3 has 11 amino acids. Germline V gene lookup returns CDR1 KGHDR and CDR2 SFDVKD.

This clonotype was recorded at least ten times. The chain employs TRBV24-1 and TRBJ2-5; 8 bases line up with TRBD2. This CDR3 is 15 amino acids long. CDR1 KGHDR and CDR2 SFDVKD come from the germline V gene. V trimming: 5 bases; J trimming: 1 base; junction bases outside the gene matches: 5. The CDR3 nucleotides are TGTGCCACCAGTGTAAGCGGGAGCTTCCAAGAGACCCAGTACTTC. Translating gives CATSVSGSFQETQYF.

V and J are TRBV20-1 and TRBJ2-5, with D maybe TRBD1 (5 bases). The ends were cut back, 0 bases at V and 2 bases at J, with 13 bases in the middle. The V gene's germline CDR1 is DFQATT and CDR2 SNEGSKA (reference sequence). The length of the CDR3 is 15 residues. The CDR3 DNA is TGCAGTGCTAGAGATATCCGGGCAGGGCAAGAGACCCAGTACTTC. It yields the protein CSARDIRAGQETQYF.

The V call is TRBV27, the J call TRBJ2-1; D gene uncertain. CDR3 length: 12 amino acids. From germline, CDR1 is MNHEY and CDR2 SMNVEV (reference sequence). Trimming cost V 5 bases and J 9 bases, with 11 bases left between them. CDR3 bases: TGTGCCAGCAGTATGGGAAAGATTGAGCAGTTCTTC. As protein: CASSMGKIEQFF.

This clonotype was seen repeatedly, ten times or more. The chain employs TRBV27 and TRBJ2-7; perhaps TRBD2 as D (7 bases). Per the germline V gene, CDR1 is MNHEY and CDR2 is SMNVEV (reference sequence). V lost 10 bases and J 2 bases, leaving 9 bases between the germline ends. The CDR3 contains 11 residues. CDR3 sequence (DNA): TGTGCCACCGGGGGGCCCTACGAGCAGTACTTC. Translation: CATGGPYEQYF.

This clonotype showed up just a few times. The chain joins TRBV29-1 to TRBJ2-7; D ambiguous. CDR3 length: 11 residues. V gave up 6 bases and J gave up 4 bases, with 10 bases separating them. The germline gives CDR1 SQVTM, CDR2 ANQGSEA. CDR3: CSVGRGYEQYF. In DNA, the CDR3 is TGCAGCGTGGGTAGAGGATACGAGCAGTACTTC.

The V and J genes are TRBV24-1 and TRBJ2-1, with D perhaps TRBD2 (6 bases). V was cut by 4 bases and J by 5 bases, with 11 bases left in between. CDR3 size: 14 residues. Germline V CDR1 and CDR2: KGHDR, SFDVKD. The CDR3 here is CATSDGTLDNEQFF. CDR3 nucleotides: TGTGCCACCAGTGACGGGACTCTAGACAATGAGCAGTTCTTC.

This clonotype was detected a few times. The CDR3 nucleotides are TGTGCCAGCAGCTTGGTTAGCGGAGCTAAAGCTGTGGAGTTCTTC. Translating it yields CASSLVSGAKAVEFF. The J gene is TRBJ2-1, the V gene TRBV5-4; TRBD2 is a possible D gene (6 bases). The CDR3 extends over 15 amino acids. The V end lost 0 bases, the J end lost 14 bases, and 21 bases lay between the germline ends. Germline V CDR1 and CDR2: SGHNT, YYREEE (reference sequence).

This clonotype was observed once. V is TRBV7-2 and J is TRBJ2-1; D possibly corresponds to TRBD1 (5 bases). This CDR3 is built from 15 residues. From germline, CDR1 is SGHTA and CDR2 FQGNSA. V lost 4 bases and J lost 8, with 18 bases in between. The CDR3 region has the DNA TGTGCCAGCAGCTCCCAGGGTGGGCCTGTGGATGAGCAGTTCTTC. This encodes CASSSQGGPVDEQFF. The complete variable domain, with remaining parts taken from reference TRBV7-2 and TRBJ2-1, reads GAGVSQSPSNKVTEKGKDVELRCDPISGHTALYWYRQSLGQGLEFLIYFQGNSAPDKSGLPSDRFSAERTGGSVSTLTIQRTQQEDSAVYLCASSSQGGPVDEQFFGPGTRLTVL.

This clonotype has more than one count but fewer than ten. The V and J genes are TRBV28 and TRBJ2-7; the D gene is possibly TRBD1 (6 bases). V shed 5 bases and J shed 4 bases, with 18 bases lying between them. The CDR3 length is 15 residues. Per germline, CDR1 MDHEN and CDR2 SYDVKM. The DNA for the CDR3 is TGTGCCAGCAGTAGCCCCAGGGGTAACCCTTACGAGCAGTACTTC. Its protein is CASSSPRGNPYEQYF.

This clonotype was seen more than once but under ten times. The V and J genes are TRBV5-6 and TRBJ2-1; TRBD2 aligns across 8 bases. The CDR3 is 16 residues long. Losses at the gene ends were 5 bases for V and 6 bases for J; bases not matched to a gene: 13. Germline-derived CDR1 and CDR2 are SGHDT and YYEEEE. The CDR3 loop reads CASSSIGSSGRNEQFF. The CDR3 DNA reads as TGTGCCAGCAGTTCGATCGGCTCTAGCGGGCGCAATGAGCAGTTCTTC.

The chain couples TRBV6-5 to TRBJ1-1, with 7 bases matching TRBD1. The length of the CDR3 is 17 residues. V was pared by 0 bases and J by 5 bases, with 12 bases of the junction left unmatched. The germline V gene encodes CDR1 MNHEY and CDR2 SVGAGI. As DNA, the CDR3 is TGTGCCAGCAGTTACTCGAATCTCGCCAGGGGGGTTACTGAAGCTTTCTTT. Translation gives CASSYSNLARGVTEAFF.

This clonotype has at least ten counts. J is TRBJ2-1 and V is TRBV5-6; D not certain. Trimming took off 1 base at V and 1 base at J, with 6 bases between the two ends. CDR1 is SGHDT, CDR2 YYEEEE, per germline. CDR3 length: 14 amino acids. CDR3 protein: CASSLFRSYNEQFF. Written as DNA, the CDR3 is TGTGCCAGCAGCTTGTTTAGGTCCTACAATGAGCAGTTCTTC.

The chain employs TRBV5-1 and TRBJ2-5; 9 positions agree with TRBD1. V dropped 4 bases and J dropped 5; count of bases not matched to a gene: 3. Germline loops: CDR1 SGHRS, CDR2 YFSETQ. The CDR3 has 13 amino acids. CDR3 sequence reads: CASSTGQGETQYF. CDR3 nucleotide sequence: TGCGCCAGCAGCACGGGACAGGGTGAGACCCAGTACTTC.

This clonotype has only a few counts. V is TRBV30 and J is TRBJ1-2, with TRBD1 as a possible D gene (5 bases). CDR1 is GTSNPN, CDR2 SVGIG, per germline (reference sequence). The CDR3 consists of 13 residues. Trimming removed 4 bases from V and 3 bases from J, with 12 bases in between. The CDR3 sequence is CAWTRGRYYGYTF. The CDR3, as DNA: TGTGCCTGGACGCGGGGACGGTACTATGGCTACACCTTC.

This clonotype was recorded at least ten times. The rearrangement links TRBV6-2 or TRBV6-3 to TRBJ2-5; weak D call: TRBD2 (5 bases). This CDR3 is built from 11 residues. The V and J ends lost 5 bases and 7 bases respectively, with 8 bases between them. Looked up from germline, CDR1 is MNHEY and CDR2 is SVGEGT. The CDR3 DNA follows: TGTGCCAGCAGTGACCGGGGGACCCAGTACTTC. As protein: CASSDRGTQYF.

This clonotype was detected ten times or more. CDR3 protein: CATSRDPNEKLFF. The CDR3 region has the DNA TGTGCCACCAGCAGAGATCCTAATGAAAAACTGTTTTTT. This chain connects TRBV15 to TRBJ1-4; D uncertain. Germline V gives CDR1 LNHNV, CDR2 YYDKDF (reference sequence). Trimming removed 0 bases from V and 3 bases from J, with 2 bases in between. CDR3 length: 13 residues.

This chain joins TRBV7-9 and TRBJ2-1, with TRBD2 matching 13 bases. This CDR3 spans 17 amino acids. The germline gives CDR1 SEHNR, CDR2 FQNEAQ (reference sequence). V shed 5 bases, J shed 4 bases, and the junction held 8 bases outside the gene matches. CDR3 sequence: CASSPPRTSGSYNEQFF. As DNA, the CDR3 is TGTGCCAGCAGCCCCCCTCGGACTAGCGGGAGTTACAATGAGCAGTTCTTC.

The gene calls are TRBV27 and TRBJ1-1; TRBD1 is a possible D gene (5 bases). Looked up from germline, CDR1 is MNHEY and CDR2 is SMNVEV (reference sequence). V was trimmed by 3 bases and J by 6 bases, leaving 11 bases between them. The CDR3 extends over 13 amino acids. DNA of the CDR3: TGTGCCAGCAGTTTCGCAGGGAAGTCTGAAGCTTTCTTT. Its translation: CASSFAGKSEAFF.

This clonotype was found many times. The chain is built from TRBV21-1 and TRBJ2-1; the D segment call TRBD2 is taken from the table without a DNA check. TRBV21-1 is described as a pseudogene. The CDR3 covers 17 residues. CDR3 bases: TGTGCCAGCAAGGGGGGGACTAGCGGGAGGTCTAACAATGAGCAGTTCTTC. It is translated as CASKGGTSGRSNNEQFF.

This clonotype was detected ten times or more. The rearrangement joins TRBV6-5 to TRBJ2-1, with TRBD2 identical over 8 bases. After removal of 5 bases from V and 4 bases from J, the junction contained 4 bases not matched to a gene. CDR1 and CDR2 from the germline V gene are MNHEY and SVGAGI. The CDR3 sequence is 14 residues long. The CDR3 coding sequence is TGTGCCAGCAGTCTCGAGCGGGAGTACAATGAGCAGTTCTTC. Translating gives CASSLEREYNEQFF.

The CDR3 DNA is TGCGCCAGCAGTGATGGCGGCGGAGGGGGCAATGAAAAACTGTTTTTT. Translated, it gives CASSDGGGGGNEKLFF. This chain links TRBV10-2 with TRBJ1-4; 7 nucleotides agree with TRBD1. Germline V lookup: CDR1 WSHSY, CDR2 SAAADI. The J segment lost 5 bases and the V segment lost 3 bases, leaving 9 bases of the junction unmatched. The CDR3 is 16 amino acids.

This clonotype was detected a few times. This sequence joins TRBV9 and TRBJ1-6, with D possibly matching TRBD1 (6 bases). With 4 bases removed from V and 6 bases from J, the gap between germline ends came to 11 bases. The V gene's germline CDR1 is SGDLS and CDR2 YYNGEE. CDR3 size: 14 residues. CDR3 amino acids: CASSPGQINSPLHF. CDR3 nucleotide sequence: TGTGCCAGCAGCCCCGGACAGATTAATTCACCCCTCCACTTT.

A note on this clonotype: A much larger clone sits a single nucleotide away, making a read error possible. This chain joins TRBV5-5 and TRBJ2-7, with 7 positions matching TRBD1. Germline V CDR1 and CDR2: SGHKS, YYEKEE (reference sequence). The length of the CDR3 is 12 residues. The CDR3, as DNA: TGTGCCAGCAGCCAAACAGGGGACGAGCTGTACTTC. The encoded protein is CASSQTGDELYF.

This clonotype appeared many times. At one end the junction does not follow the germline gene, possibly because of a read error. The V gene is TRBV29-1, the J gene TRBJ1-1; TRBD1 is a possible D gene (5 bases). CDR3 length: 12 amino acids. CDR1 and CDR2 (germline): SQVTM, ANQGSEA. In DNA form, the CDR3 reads TGCAGCGTTGGGAAGGGGAACGCTGAAGCTTTCTTT. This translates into CSVGKGNAEAFF.